The source of this T cell receptor beta chain is a study of T-cell reconstitution after alpha-beta-depleted transplantation in children. A note on this clonotype: The antigen is unknown.

Whole-study findings and limits: Several hundred expanded graft clones reportedly were the source of alpha-beta T cells about two months after transplant. Where some patients showed high TCRbeta diversity at day 60, it came from recipient T cells and thymic progenitors that had survived. At one year after transplant, newly produced T cells mostly accounted for T-cell counts and diversity.

Researchers prepared the TCRbeta library using unique molecular identifiers, the study reports. MiXCR was run by TCRdb on the PCR reads, yielding one entry per CDR3 protein. The table shows more than 100,000 distinct CDR3 sequences, with 23% occurring only once. Sequences were derived from PBMCs, mostly from graft donor cells, sampled 180 days after TCRalphabeta/CD19-depleted stem cell transplant. This TCR was recovered from a male patient under 10 years old who had a stem cell transplant for chronic granulomatous disease, so the T cells may come from the graft donor.

CDR3 DNA: TGTGCCAGCAGCTTCGCCGGCTCTGATAAGACCCAGTACTTC. It yields the protein CASSFAGSDKTQYF. The J gene is TRBJ2-5, the V gene TRBV7-2, with unresolved D. There are 14 residues in the CDR3. V lost 3 bases, J lost 6 bases, and 14 bases lay in between. Germline assignment: CDR1 SGHTA and CDR2 FQGNSA.